One and the same sample provided the 31 T cell receptor beta chains below, sequenced in a study of Graves' ophthalmopathy and Graves' hyperthyroidism. RNA transcripts served as template for amplifying TCR beta CDR3 sequences. HTBI primers were used in a first-round RT-PCR, which preceded a second-round multiplex PCR. Each CDR3 protein is one row after TCRdb ran MiXCR on the multiplex PCR reads. The sample contains 400,000 to 450,000 distinct CDR3 sequences, more than 20% of which appear only once. Sequencing was done on a sample of peripheral blood. These receptors originate from a young woman with stable Graves' hyperthyroidism.

This clonotype was counted a few times. The chain joins TRBV6-1 to TRBJ2-7; TRBD1 matches 8 bases. J was trimmed by 6 bases and V by 7 bases; bases with no gene match: 11. Looked up from germline, CDR1 is MNHNS and CDR2 is SASEGT. This CDR3 spans 14 amino acids. CDR3 nucleotides: TGTGCCAGCATAACGGCAGGGGGCTCGGGCGAGCAGTACTTC. Its translation: CASITAGGSGEQYF.

This chain joins TRBV7-2 and TRBJ2-5; 11 nucleotides align to TRBD2. The CDR3 runs 16 residues. Trimming took 7 bases from V and 1 from J; bases not matched to a gene: 8. Germline CDR1 and CDR2: SGHTA and FQGNSA. The CDR3 region has the DNA TGTGCCAGCACCACTCCGGGACTAGCGGTCCAAGAGACCCAGTACTTC. Its protein is CASTTPGLAVQETQYF.

Many counts were recorded for this clonotype. The chain joins TRBV11-1 to TRBJ1-2; D unresolved. The CDR3 contains 16 residues. Trimming pared 1 base from V and 0 bases from J, leaving 12 bases between. Germline CDR1 and CDR2: SGHAT and FQDESV (reference sequence). CDR3 nucleotide sequence: TGTGCCAGCAGCTTAGACAGTTGGATCTCTAACTATGGCTACACCTTC. Its protein is CASSLDSWISNYGYTF.

The chain recombines TRBV27 with TRBJ2-5; 10 bases are a match to TRBD2. The CDR3 contains 18 residues. Germline CDR1 MNHEY, CDR2 SMNVEV (reference sequence). J gave up 5 bases and V 8 bases, and 20 bases lay outside the gene matches. The CDR3 sequence is CASLPFPGLATEGETQYF. DNA for the CDR3: TGTGCCAGCCTTCCTTTCCCGGGACTAGCGACGGAGGGGGAGACCCAGTACTTC.

This clonotype came up many times. This chain uses TRBV25-1 with TRBJ2-7; the match to TRBD1 covers 9 bases. V gave up 4 bases and J gave up 0 bases; unmatched junction bases: 4. The CDR3 is 15 amino acids. Germline CDR1 MGHDK, CDR2 SYGVNS. The CDR3 bases are TGTGCCAGCAGTGGACAACAGGGGGCCTCCTACGAGCAGTACTTC. Protein sequence: CASSGQQGASYEQYF.

This clonotype has a handful of counts. The rearrangement uses TRBV30 and TRBJ2-7; D remains ambiguous. Germline assignment: CDR1 GTSNPN and CDR2 SVGIG (reference sequence). This CDR3 has 12 amino acids. Trimming cost V 0 bases and J 2 bases, with 5 bases left between them. The CDR3: CAWSVLAYEQYF. The DNA for the CDR3 is TGTGCCTGGAGTGTTTTGGCCTACGAGCAGTACTTC. Supplemented by reference TRBV30 and TRBJ2-7, the full variable domain reads SQTIHQWPATLVQPVGSPLSLECTVEGTSNPNLYWYRQAAGRGLQLLFYSVGIGQISSEVPQNLSASRPQDRQFILSSKKLLLSDSGFYLCAWSVLAYEQYFGPGTRLTVT.

This clonotype was observed at least ten times. The J gene is TRBJ2-2, the V gene TRBV19; TRBD2 agrees at 8 bases. CDR1 is LNHDA and CDR2 is SQIVND in the germline V gene (reference sequence). After removal of 7 bases from V and 5 bases from J, the junction contained 9 bases not matched to a gene. The CDR3 is 15 residues long. Here the CDR3 DNA reads TGTGCCAGTACCCCGGAGCGGGAGCGGACCGGGGAGCTGTTTTTT. Translated, it gives CASTPERERTGELFF.

V is TRBV28 and J is TRBJ1-5; D might be TRBD1 (6 bases). CDR3 length: 15 amino acids. Between the trimmed V and J ends, which lost 2 bases and 3 bases, there was a span of 11 bases. Germline V gene lookup returns CDR1 MDHEN and CDR2 SYDVKM. DNA of the CDR3: TGTGCCAGCAGTTTACCAGGGGTTCTCAATCAGCCCCAGCATTTT. Its protein is CASSLPGVLNQPQHF.

This clonotype was counted many times. The chain employs TRBV12-3 or TRBV12-4 and TRBJ1-2; possible D gene TRBD1, 5 bases. The CDR3 totals 13 residues. With 1 base removed from V and 5 bases from J, the gap between germline ends came to 8 bases. The CDR3 loop is CASSLETVYGYTF. The CDR3 DNA sequence: TGTGCCAGCAGTTTAGAGACAGTTTATGGCTACACCTTC.

The chain links TRBV28 to TRBJ2-2; no firm D call. Germline assignment: CDR1 MDHEN and CDR2 SYDVKM. V was cut by 7 bases and J by 7 bases, with 16 bases left in between. The CDR3 loop spans 14 amino acids. For the CDR3, the DNA is TGTGCCAGCATAGGCCCATTGTGGGGCGGGGAGCTGTTTTTT. This sequence encodes CASIGPLWGGELFF.

The chain joins TRBV7-6 to TRBJ2-5, with D maybe TRBD2 (5 bases). V was pared by 3 bases and J by 4 bases, with 15 bases between. The germline V gene has CDR1 SGHVS and CDR2 FNYEAQ. This CDR3 comprises 15 residues. CDR3 sequence reads: CASSLEVSAAETQYF. CDR3 nucleotide sequence: TGTGCCAGCAGCTTGGAGGTGTCGGCCGCAGAGACCCAGTACTTC.

This chain joins TRBV7-8 and TRBJ2-5; D is undetermined. Germline V gene sequence: CDR1 SGHVS, CDR2 FQNEAQ. V dropped 4 bases and J dropped 3 bases, with 9 bases sitting between them. The CDR3 is made up of 13 amino acids. CDR3 loop: CASSSLFKETQYF. Written as DNA, the CDR3 is TGTGCCAGCAGCTCGCTTTTTAAAGAGACCCAGTACTTC.

This clonotype was seen ten or more times. CDR3 sequence reads: CASSFGGPQHF. Here the CDR3 DNA reads TGTGCCAGCAGTTTTGGGGGGCCCCAGCATTTT. This chain connects TRBV12-3 or TRBV12-4 to TRBJ1-5, with a weak D call TRBD1 (5 bases). This CDR3 is built from 11 residues. V lost 3 bases to trimming and J lost 9 bases, with 6 bases between them.

J is TRBJ2-5 and V is TRBV6-5; possible D gene TRBD1, 5 bases. This CDR3 spans 12 amino acids. CDR1 and CDR2 from the germline V gene are MNHEY and SVGAGI. Trimming cost V 9 bases and J 4 bases, with 12 bases left between them. CDR3 protein: CASTGQTETQYF. The CDR3 DNA reads as TGTGCCAGTACAGGTCAGACAGAGACCCAGTACTTC.

This clonotype occurred many times. The V call is TRBV20-1, the J call TRBJ2-4; D possibly matches TRBD1 or TRBD2 (6 bases each). The CDR3 runs to 12 residues. The germline CDR1 and CDR2 sequences are DFQATT and SNEGSKA (reference sequence). The ends were cut back, 0 bases at V and 7 bases at J, with 7 bases in the middle. The CDR3 sequence: CSAREGGNIQYF. In DNA form, the CDR3 reads TGCAGTGCTAGAGAAGGGGGGAACATTCAGTACTTC.

This clonotype has at least ten counts. The chain recombines TRBV6-2 or TRBV6-3 with TRBJ1-6, with D possibly being TRBD1 (6 bases). The germline V and J ends were trimmed by 7 bases and 7 bases, with 11 bases remaining between them. CDR1 and CDR2 (germline): MNHEY, SVGEGT. The CDR3 sequence is 13 residues long. CDR3: CASTDRLNSPLHF. The DNA of the CDR3 is TGTGCCAGCACCGACAGGCTGAATTCACCCCTCCACTTT.

This clonotype appeared many times. This chain joins TRBV20-1 and TRBJ1-1, with TRBD1 identical over 7 bases. The CDR3 totals 16 residues. V dropped 6 bases and J dropped 5; count of bases not matched to a gene: 18. Germline assignment: CDR1 DFQATT and CDR2 SNEGSKA (reference sequence). Here the CDR3 DNA reads TGCAGTGCGCGACAGGGTTTCCTCCTACGGACGACTGAAGCTTTCTTT. This translates into CSARQGFLLRTTEAFF.

The gene calls are TRBV5-1 and TRBJ1-5; 8 bases are a match to TRBD1. The V gene end was trimmed by 4 bases and the J gene end by 0 bases; junction bases not matched to a gene: 6. Germline-derived CDR1 and CDR2 are SGHRS and YFSETQ. The CDR3 extends over 16 amino acids. This CDR3 reads CASSAGTGDSNQPQHF. The CDR3 DNA is TGCGCCAGCAGCGCTGGGACAGGTGATAGCAATCAGCCCCAGCATTTT.

The sample holds many counts of this clonotype. The genes are TRBV12-5 and TRBJ2-1; 11 bases are a match to TRBD1. This CDR3 spans 18 amino acids. Germline-derived CDR1 and CDR2 are LGHNT and FRNRAP. The junction had 13 bases not matched to a gene; V was cut back by 7 bases and J by 2 bases. The CDR3 loop reads CASARWDRGVSPYNEQFF. CDR3 DNA sequence: TGTGCTAGTGCCCGATGGGACAGGGGGGTAAGCCCCTACAATGAGCAGTTCTTC.

The table lists this clonotype with many counts. CDR3 sequence (DNA): TGTGCCTGGAGTAGGGGGACTAGCGGGAGCGGGGAGACCCAGTACTTC. Translating gives CAWSRGTSGSGETQYF. This chain joins TRBV30 and TRBJ2-5, with 14 positions matching TRBD2. CDR1 and CDR2 from the germline V gene are GTSNPN and SVGIG (reference sequence). CDR3 length: 16 amino acids. J lost 5 bases, V lost 2 bases, and 7 bases had no gene match.

This clonotype was counted at least ten times. This rearrangement joins TRBV29-1 to TRBJ1-1; D is perhaps TRBD1 (6 bases). The germline CDR1 and CDR2 sequences are SQVTM and ANQGSEA. This CDR3 has 13 amino acids. Trimming pared 8 bases from V and 10 bases from J, leaving 23 bases between. The chain's CDR3 is CSTTPDSRKGAFF. In DNA form, the CDR3 reads TGCAGCACTACCCCGGACAGTCGAAAGGGAGCTTTCTTT. Complete variable domain (other parts from reference TRBV29-1 and TRBJ1-1): SAVISQKPSRDICQRGTSLTIQCQVDSQVTMMFWYRQQPGQSLTLIATANQGSEATYESGFVIDKFPISRPNLTFSTLTVSNMSPEDSSIYLCSTTPDSRKGAFFGQGTRLTVV.

This clonotype showed up many times. The chain carries TRBV6-1 and TRBJ2-5; D is unclear. The germline V gene encodes CDR1 MNHNS and CDR2 SASEGT. Trimming took off 1 base at V and 5 bases at J, with 11 bases between the two ends. The CDR3 consists of 14 residues. This CDR3 is CASSEDQRVETQYF. In nucleotides, the CDR3 is TGTGCCAGCAGTGAAGACCAACGCGTGGAGACCCAGTACTTC.

This clonotype was picked up many times. The chain couples TRBV4-1 to TRBJ2-7; D is uncertain. The CDR3 has 15 amino acids. V lost 1 base, J lost 0 bases, and 10 bases lay in between. CDR1 and CDR2 from the germline V gene are MGHRA and YSYEKL. CDR3: CASSQVGRPSYEQYF. The CDR3 nucleotides read TGCGCCAGCAGCCAAGTTGGGCGGCCCTCCTACGAGCAGTACTTC.

This clonotype was seen many times. The J gene is TRBJ2-7, the V gene TRBV5-1; the match to TRBD2 covers 8 bases. Germline trimming cut 2 bases from V and 0 bases from J; bases unmatched to any gene: 7. Germline CDR1 is SGHRS and CDR2 is YFSETQ. The CDR3 sequence is 16 residues long. CDR3 DNA: TGCGCCAGCAGCTTAGGGGCTAGCGGGTCCTCCTACGAGCAGTACTTC. It translates to CASSLGASGSSYEQYF.

This clonotype was seen ten or more times. This chain joins TRBV6-5 and TRBJ2-7; 15 bases match TRBD2. V gave up 0 bases and J gave up 4 bases; unmatched junction bases: 4. Germline CDR1 is MNHEY and CDR2 is SVGAGI. This CDR3 has 17 residues. Here the CDR3 DNA reads TGTGCCAGCAGTTACTCGTTTGGACTAGCGGGGGGGTACGAGCAGTACTTC. Its translation is CASSYSFGLAGGYEQYF.

This clonotype is a singleton in its sample. Likely a read error: the CDR3 ends without its conserved phenylalanine or tryptophan. It is unclear where the CDR3 begins or ends on the DNA, so no DNA is shown, and the CDR3 is as TCRdb lists it. V is TRBV28 and J is TRBJ1-2; TRBD1, the D gene given by the table, was not confirmed from the DNA. The CDR3 region is 12 residues in length, termini included. CDR1 is MDHEN and CDR2 is SYDVKM in the germline V gene. This CDR3 is CASSPRGSTGSL.

The sample holds a few counts of this clonotype. The rearrangement uses TRBV7-2 and TRBJ2-5, with D unresolved. Germline V gene sequence: CDR1 SGHTA, CDR2 FQGNSA. V was pared by 5 bases and J by 2 bases, with 12 bases between. The CDR3 covers 14 residues. The CDR3 coding sequence is TGTGCCAGCAGCCCTACTCCGACTCAAGAGACCCAGTACTTC. Residues: CASSPTPTQETQYF.

J is TRBJ1-2 and V is TRBV10-2, with D uncertain. The CDR3 runs to 12 residues. V lost 6 bases and J 8 bases, leaving 13 bases between the germline ends. Per germline, CDR1 WSHSY and CDR2 SAAADI. Here the CDR3 DNA reads TGCGCCAGCAGGGGCGGCGCTGAGGGCTACACCTTC. It yields the protein CASRGGAEGYTF.

This clonotype was observed at least ten times. Germline is not matched at one junction end, which may reflect a read error. The V gene is TRBV24-1, the J gene TRBJ1-1; D is unresolved. This CDR3 region has 13 residues. Germline values: CDR1 KGHDR, CDR2 SFDVKD. In nucleotides, the CDR3 is TGTGCCACCAGTGATTTACAATTTGATGCGGTGTCTTTT. Translation gives CATSDLQFDAVSF.

There are many counts of this clonotype. The chain combines TRBV27 with TRBJ2-2, with 13 bases lining up with TRBD2. Germline V CDR1 and CDR2: MNHEY, SMNVEV (reference sequence). The CDR3 totals 18 residues. The trim removed 6 bases at V and 4 bases at J, leaving 11 bases unmatched. For the CDR3, the DNA is TGTGCCAGCAGCACCACGGGACTAGCGGGAACGGGCACCGGGGAGCTGTTTTTT. Amino acid sequence: CASSTTGLAGTGTGELFF.

This clonotype was seen a handful of times. The genes are TRBV27 and TRBJ2-2; no clear D. The CDR3 runs to 13 residues. Germline CDR1 reads MNHEY; CDR2 reads SMNVEV (reference sequence). The germline V and J ends were trimmed by 2 bases and 5 bases, with 6 bases remaining between them. CDR3 sequence: CASSLPYTGELFF. CDR3 nucleotide sequence: TGTGCCAGCAGTTTACCTTATACCGGGGAGCTGTTTTTT.